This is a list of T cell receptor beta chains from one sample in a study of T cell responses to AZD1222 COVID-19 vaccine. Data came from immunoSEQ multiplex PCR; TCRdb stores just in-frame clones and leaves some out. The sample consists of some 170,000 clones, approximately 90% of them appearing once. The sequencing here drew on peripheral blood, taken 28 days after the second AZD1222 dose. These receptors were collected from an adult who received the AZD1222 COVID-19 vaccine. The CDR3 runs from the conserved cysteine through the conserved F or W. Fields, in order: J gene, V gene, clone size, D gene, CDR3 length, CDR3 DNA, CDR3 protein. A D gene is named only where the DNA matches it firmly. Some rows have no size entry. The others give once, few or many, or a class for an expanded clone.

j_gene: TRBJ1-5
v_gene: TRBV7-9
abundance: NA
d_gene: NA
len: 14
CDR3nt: TGTGCCAGCAGCTTACAGGGGTCGGATCAGCCCCAGCATTTT
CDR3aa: CASSLQGSDQPQHF

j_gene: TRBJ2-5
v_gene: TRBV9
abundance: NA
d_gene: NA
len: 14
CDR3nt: TGTGCCAGCAGCGTAGCGGGGACGGTGGAGACCCAGTACTTC
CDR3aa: CASSVAGTVETQYF

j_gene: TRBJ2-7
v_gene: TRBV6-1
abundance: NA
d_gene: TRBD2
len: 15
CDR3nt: TGTGCCAGCAGTGAAGTCTTCCGGGGGGTCCTTGCGGGGTACTTC
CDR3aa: CASSEVFRGVLAGYF

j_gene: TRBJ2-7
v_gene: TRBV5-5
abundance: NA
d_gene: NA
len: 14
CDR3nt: TGTGCCAGCAGCTTGGACCCCGGTCCCTACGAGCAGTACTTC
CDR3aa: CASSLDPGPYEQYF

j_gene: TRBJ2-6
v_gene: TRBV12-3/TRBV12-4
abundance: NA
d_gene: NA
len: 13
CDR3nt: TGTGCCAGTAGAGCCTCTGGGGCCAACGTCCTGACTTTC
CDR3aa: CASRASGANVLTF

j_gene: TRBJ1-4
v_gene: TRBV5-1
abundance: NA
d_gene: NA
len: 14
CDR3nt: TGCGCCAGCAGCTCGACACCCGCTAATGAAAAACTGTTTTTT
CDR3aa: CASSSTPANEKLFF

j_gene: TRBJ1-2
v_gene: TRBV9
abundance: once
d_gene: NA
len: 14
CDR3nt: TGTGCCAGCAGCGTAGACTTGGGGTTCTATGGCTACACCTTC
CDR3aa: CASSVDLGFYGYTF

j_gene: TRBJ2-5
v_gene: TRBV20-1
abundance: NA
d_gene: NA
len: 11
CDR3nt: TGCAGTGCCAGACAGTCGGAGACCCAGTACTTC
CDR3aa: CSARQSETQYF

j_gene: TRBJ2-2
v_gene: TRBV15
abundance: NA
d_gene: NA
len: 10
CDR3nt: TGTGCCACCGGCACCGGGGAGCTGTTTTTT
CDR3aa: CATGTGELFF

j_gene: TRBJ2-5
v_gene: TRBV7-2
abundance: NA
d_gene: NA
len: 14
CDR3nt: TGTGCCAGCAGCTTAGCCGGCAGGGGAGAGACCCAGTACTTC
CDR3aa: CASSLAGRGETQYF

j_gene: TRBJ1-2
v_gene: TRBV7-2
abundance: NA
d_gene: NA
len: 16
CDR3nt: TGTGCCAGCAGCTCCCAGTCCCTCAGGACACTGTATGGCTACACCTTC
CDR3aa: CASSSQSLRTLYGYTF

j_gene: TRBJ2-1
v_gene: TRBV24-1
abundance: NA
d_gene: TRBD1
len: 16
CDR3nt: TGTGCCACCAGTGAAAGGACAGGCAGCTCCTACAATGAGCAGTTCTTC
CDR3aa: CATSERTGSSYNEQFF

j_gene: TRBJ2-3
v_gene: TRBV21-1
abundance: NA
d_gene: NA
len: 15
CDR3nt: TGTGCCAGCAGCACTACAGGGCCTGGCACAGATACGCAGTATTTT
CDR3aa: CASSTTGPGTDTQYF

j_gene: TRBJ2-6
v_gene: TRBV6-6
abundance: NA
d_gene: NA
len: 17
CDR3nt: TGTGCCAGCAGTCAGGGACATCTTCAATCTGGGGCCAACGTCCTGACTTTC
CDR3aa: CASSQGHLQSGANVLTF

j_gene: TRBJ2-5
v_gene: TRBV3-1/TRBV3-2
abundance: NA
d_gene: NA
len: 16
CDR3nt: TGTGCCAGCAGCCAAGCCCCAGGTCGGATCGAAGAGACCCAGTACTTC
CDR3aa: CASSQAPGRIEETQYF

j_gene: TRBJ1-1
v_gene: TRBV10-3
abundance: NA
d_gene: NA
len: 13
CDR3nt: TGTGCCATCATGGCAGGCATGAACACTGAAGCTTTCTTT
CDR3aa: CAIMAGMNTEAFF

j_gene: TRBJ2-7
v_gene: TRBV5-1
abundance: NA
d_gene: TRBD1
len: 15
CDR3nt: TGCGCCAGCAGCTTGGTTGTGACAGGGGGTTACGAGCAGTACTTC
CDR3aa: CASSLVVTGGYEQYF

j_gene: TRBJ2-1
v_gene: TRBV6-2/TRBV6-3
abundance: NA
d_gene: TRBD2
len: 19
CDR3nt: TGTGCCAGCAGTTACTCCCCGCTAGCGGGAGGGCCAACGTTCGATGAGCAGTTCTTC
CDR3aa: CASSYSPLAGGPTFDEQFF

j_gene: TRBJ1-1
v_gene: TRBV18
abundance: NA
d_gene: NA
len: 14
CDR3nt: TGTGCCAGCTCGGCAGGGGCCTCGAACACTGAAGCTTTCTTT
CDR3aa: CASSAGASNTEAFF

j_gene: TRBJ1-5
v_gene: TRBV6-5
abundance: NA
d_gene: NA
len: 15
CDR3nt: TGTGCCAGCAGTTACTCCTCACCAGGCAATCAGCCCCAGCATTTT
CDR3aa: CASSYSSPGNQPQHF

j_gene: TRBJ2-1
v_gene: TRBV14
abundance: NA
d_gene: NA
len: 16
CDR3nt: TGTGCCAGCTCCCAACAGGGTCTGAATCCATACAATGAGCAGTTCTTC
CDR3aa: CASSQQGLNPYNEQFF

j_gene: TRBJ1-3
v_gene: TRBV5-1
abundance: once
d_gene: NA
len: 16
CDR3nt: TGCGCCAGCAGCTTGGACGGGCTAAGCTCTGGAAACACCATATATTTT
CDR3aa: CASSLDGLSSGNTIYF